This T cell receptor (beta chain) was documented in a study of cytomegalovirus exposure and HLA in healthy donors. The PCR contained 60 Vbeta and 13 Jbeta primers. The data were produced by immunoSEQ multiplex PCR, yet TCRdb's version contains in-frame clones alone and is incomplete. The table shows about 170,000 clones, with 82% occurring only once. The specimen was PBMCs. This TCR came from a girl aged 2-10 years in good health and CMV-seropositive.

The DNA of the CDR3 is TGTGCCAGCAGGGGGACTAGGAGGGTCCAAGAGACCCAGTACTTC. Its protein product is CASRGTRRVQETQYF. The rearrangement links TRBV6-6 to TRBJ2-5; 8 bases fit TRBD2. Germline-derived CDR1 and CDR2 are MNHNY and SVGAGI (reference sequence). The length of the CDR3 is 15 residues. The trim removed 6 bases at V and 1 base at J, leaving 7 bases unmatched.